Listed below are T cell receptor beta chains from one sample, sequenced in a study of blood T cell repertoires in COVID-19. Clones were read by immunoSEQ multiplex PCR, and TCRdb kept only the in-frame ones, dropping some. The sample includes approximately 300,000 clones, roughly 90% of them seen just once. The sequenced sample was peripheral blood. These receptors all come from a young man with active or convalescent COVID-19. Each CDR3 is given without its conserved first and last residue. Each record gives: V gene, J gene, CDR3 protein.

>TRBV11-2|TRBJ1-5
ASSPTVGSNQPQH
>TRBV18|TRBJ1-2
ASSPPGLYGYT
>TRBV5-1|TRBJ2-1
ASSLGTSPSNEQF
>TRBV5-1|TRBJ1-4
ASSLRTGDEKLF
>TRBV5-6|TRBJ2-7
ASRTVHGSYEQY
>TRBV18|TRBJ1-2
ASSQSGTDVNYGYT
>TRBV6-6|TRBJ2-6
ASSRQGGLSGANVLT
>TRBV14|TRBJ1-6
ASSQRYGNSPLH
>TRBV9|TRBJ2-5
ASSVWTGGEETQY
>TRBV4-1|TRBJ1-1
ASSQDSFGTEAF
>TRBV6-5|TRBJ2-7
ASEAWNGEQY
>TRBV18|TRBJ1-4
ASSPGQGHSNEKLF
>TRBV4-1|TRBJ2-3
ASSQGRVLY
>TRBV6-5|TRBJ1-3
ASSGGAGNTIY
>TRBV7-2|TRBJ1-5
ASSRTGTENQPQH
>TRBV13|TRBJ1-3
ASSPTGVKSSGNTIY
>TRBV4-1|TRBJ1-4
ASSQEDGRGPEKLF
>TRBV3-1/TRBV3-2|TRBJ2-7
ASSLYSAAEQY
>TRBV5-6|TRBJ2-5
ASSPDLGGTQY
>TRBV5-1|TRBJ2-3
ASMGGGGSDTQY
>TRBV4-1|TRBJ2-7
ASSKDRFSSYEQY
>TRBV27|TRBJ1-1
ASSLGGSTEAF
>TRBV6-5|TRBJ1-2
ASSYQAQGYGYT
>TRBV28|TRBJ2-6
ASSERQALWSGANVLT
>TRBV19|TRBJ1-4
ASSIGGTGYEKLF
>TRBV7-3|TRBJ2-7
ASSPGLAGVDEQY
>TRBV5-6|TRBJ2-3
ASSLGRGYSTDTQY
>TRBV19|TRBJ2-1
ASSIGWAGRNEQF
>TRBV28|TRBJ2-1
ASRASGGPSYNEQF
>TRBV7-2|TRBJ1-4
ASSLGGGREKLF
>TRBV7-8|TRBJ2-2
ASATAGWYTGELF
>TRBV18|TRBJ1-5
ASSTDAAQPQH
>TRBV2|TRBJ2-2
ASSYPSITGAGELF
>TRBV7-9|TRBJ2-1
ASTQPGLAGNEQF
>TRBV3-1/TRBV3-2|TRBJ2-1
ASSLPTSGGANEQF
>TRBV6-6|TRBJ1-5
ASSKGQGGNQPQH
>TRBV9|TRBJ1-1
ASSAERRTEAF
>TRBV10-1|TRBJ2-7
ASSGPRQGSYEQY
>TRBV15|TRBJ1-6
ATTEILAGGSPLH
>TRBV25-1|TRBJ1-1
ASRDTGREAF
>TRBV3-1/TRBV3-2|TRBJ2-1
ASSQYSLGLALGHEQF
>TRBV6-5|TRBJ1-4
ASNNRGTNEKLF
>TRBV5-1|TRBJ2-5
ASSLGLAGETQY
>TRBV27|TRBJ2-2
ASSLFWTGVIGELF
>TRBV5-1|TRBJ1-4
ASSLAAGAFSNEKLF
>TRBV3-1/TRBV3-2|TRBJ2-7
ASSQVPGYEQY
>TRBV3-1/TRBV3-2|TRBJ2-7
ASSRHGASGGDIYEQY
>TRBV6-2/TRBV6-3|TRBJ2-7
ASSPTSREQY
>TRBV18|TRBJ1-2
ASSPGQNYGYT
>TRBV5-6|TRBJ1-4
ASSPGTGGEGKLF
>TRBV10-1|TRBJ2-5
ASSRSGSRETQY
>TRBV5-1|TRBJ1-1
ASSSWTGGYTEAF